The clone carrying this TCR beta chain has more than one count but fewer than ten. The antigen remains unidentified. V was clipped by 0 bases and J by 5 bases; unmatched bases: 20. This CDR3 spans 20 amino acids. Germline V lookup: CDR1 SGDLS, CDR2 YYNGEE. The sample belongs to a study of T cells after yellow fever vaccination. General study points: At approximately 95% for CD4 and around 91% for CD8, most primary-vaccination clones showed up again after the booster. The study found a weaker secondary response that peaked faster, day 5 versus 15.

A 5'RACE template-switching step, the method used to make TCR cDNA, added a universal primer site and UMIs. One entry per CDR3 protein results from TCRdb running MiXCR on the 5' RACE reads. This table holds some 390,000 distinct CDR3 sequences, approximately 5.7% found once. The chain carries TRBV9 and TRBJ2-3; 8 positions match TRBD1. The source was PBMCs, collected 5 days after the yellow fever booster vaccination. The origin of this receptor is a man in his thirties or forties who received the YFV17D yellow fever vaccine. As DNA, the CDR3 is TGTGCCAGCAGCGTAGAGTTACACGGAGGGCGGCAGGGGGCCAGAGATACGCAGTATTTT. This sequence encodes CASSVELHGGRQGARDTQYF.